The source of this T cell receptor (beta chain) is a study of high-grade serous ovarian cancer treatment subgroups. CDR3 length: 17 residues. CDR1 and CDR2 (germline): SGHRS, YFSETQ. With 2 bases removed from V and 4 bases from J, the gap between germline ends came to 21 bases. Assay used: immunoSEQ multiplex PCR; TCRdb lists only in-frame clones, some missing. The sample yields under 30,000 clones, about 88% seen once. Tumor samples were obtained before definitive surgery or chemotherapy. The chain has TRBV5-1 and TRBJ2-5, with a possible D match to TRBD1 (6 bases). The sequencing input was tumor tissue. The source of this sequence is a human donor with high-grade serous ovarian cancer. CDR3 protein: CASSFGRGPPFAETQYF. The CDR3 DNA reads TGCGCCAGCAGCTTCGGCAGGGGTCCGCCTTTTGCAGAGACCCAGTACTTC. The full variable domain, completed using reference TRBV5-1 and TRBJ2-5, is KAGVTQTPRYLIKTRGQQVTLSCSPISGHRSVSWYQQTPGQGLQFLFEYFSETQRNKGNFPGRFSGRQFSNSRSEMNVSTLELGDSALYLCASSFGRGPPFAETQYFGPGTRLLVL.